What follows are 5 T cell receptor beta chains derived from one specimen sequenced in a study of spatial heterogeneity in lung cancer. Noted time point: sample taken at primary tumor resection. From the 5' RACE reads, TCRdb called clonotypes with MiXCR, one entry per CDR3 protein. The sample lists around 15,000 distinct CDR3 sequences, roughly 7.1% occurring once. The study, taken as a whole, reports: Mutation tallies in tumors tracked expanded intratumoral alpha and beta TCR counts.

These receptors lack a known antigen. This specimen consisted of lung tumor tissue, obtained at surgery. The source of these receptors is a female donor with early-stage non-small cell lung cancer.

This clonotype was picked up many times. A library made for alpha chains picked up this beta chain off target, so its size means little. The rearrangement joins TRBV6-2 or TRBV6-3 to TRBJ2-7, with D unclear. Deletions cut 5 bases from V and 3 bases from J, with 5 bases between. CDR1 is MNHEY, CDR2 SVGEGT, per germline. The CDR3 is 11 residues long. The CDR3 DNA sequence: TGTGCCAGCAGTGACGGCTACGAGCAGTACTTC. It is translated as CASSDGYEQYF.

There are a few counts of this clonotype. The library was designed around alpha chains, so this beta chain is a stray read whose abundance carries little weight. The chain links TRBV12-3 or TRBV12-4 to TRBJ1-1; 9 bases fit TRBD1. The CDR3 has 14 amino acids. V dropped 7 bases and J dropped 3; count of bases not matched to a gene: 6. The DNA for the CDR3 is TGTGCCAGCACCATACAGGGGGCGTACACTGAAGCTTTCTTT. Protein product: CASTIQGAYTEAFF.

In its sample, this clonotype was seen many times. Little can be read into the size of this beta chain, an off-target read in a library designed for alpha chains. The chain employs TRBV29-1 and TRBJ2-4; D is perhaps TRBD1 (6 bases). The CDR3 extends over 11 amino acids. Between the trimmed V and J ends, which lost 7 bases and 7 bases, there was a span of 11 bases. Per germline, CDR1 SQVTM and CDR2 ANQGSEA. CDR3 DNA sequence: TGCAGCGCCCATACAGGGAACATTCAGTACTTC. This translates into CSAHTGNIQYF.

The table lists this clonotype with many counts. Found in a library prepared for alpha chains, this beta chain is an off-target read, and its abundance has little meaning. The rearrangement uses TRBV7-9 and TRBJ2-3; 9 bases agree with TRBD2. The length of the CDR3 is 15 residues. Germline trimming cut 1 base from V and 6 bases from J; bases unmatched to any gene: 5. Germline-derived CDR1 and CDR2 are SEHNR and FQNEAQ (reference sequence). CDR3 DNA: TGTGCCAGCAGCTTAGGGGCTAGCGGGGTGGATACGCAGTATTTT. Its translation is CASSLGASGVDTQYF.

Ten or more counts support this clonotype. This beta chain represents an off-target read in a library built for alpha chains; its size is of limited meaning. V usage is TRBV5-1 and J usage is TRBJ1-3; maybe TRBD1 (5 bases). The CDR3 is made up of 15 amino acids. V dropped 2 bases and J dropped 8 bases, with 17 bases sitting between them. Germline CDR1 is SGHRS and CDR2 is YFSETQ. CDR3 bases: TGCGCCAGCAGCTTCATCGGGACGGCGGGAGACACCATATATTTT. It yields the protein CASSFIGTAGDTIYF.